This TCR beta chain originates from a study of blood T cell repertoires in COVID-19. About the research overall: Sites in the United States, Italy and Spain provided acute and convalescent COVID-19 samples. The analysed material was cDNA or gDNA that came from T cells, B-cell-depleted T cells, or PBMCs.

This table comes from immunoSEQ multiplex PCR, and its TCRdb copy is limited to in-frame clones, with some not included. The table shows around 100,000 clones, with 65% to 85% occurring only once. Germline V lookup: CDR1 SQVTM, CDR2 ANQGSEA. The CDR3 loop spans 19 amino acids. J gave up 6 bases and V 5 bases, and 23 bases lay outside the gene matches. Sequencing was done on a sample of peripheral blood. This chain uses TRBV29-1 with TRBJ2-2; 8 bases align to TRBD2. This receptor was obtained from a woman in her 70s with acute or convalescent COVID-19. CDR3 sequence: CSVSIVSGVPTSGSGELFF. The CDR3 DNA follows: TGCAGCGTTAGCATTGTTAGCGGGGTCCCCACCTCGGGATCCGGGGAGCTGTTTTTT.